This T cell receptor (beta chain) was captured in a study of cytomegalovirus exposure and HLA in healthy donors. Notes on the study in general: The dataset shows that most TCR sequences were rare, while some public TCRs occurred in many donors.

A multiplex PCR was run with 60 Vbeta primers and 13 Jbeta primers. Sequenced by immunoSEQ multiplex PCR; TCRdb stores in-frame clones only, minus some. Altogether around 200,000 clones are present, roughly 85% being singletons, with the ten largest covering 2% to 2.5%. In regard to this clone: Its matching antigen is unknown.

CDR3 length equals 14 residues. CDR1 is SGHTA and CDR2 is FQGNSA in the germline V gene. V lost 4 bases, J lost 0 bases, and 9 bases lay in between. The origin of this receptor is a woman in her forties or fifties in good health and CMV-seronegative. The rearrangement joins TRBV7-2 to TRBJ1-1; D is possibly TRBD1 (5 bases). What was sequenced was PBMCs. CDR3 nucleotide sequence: TGTGCCAGCAGCTGGAGACAGCTGAACACTGAAGCTTTCTTT. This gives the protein CASSWRQLNTEAFF.